One sample yielded the 17 T cell receptor beta chains listed below, sequenced in a study of vaccination effects on CD4 cells after COVID-19. TCRdb keeps only in-frame clones here, not all; method: immunoSEQ multiplex PCR. The sample consists of 40,000 to 60,000 clones, roughly 80% of them appearing once. These receptors' antigens are unknown. Having been cultured for ten to eleven days, the cells underwent CD4+ T cell isolation. The input for sequencing was CD4+ T cells from PBMCs cultured without peptide, taken before COVID-19 vaccination. The receptors shown here come from a human donor who had a prior SARS-CoV-2 infection.

The chain links TRBV13 to TRBJ1-1, with 7 bases fitting TRBD1. Germline CDR1 PRHDT, CDR2 FYEKMQ (reference sequence). The CDR3 length is 15 residues. V lost 5 bases and J lost 11; bases outside the gene matches: 17. The CDR3 nucleotides are TGTGCCAGCAGCCCCCGGGACAGCTTAAGAATTGGGGCTTTCTTT. Amino acid sequence: CASSPRDSLRIGAFF. The full variable domain, completed using reference TRBV13 and TRBJ1-1, is AAGVIQSPRHLIKEKRETATLKCYPIPRHDTVYWYQQGPGQDPQFLISFYEKMQSDKGSIPDRFSAQQFSDYHSELNMSSLELGDSALYFCASSPRDSLRIGAFFGQGTRLTVV.

V and J are TRBV15 and TRBJ2-7; D possibly corresponds to TRBD1 (6 bases). The CDR3 length is 13 residues. CDR1 and CDR2 from the germline V gene are LNHNV and YYDKDF (reference sequence). Deletions cut 5 bases from V and 2 bases from J, with 10 bases between. The CDR3 spells CATSRDMPYEQYF. CDR3 coding DNA: TGTGCCACCAGCCGGGACATGCCCTACGAGCAGTACTTC.

V gene TRBV9 combines with J gene TRBJ2-1; D uncertain. This CDR3 has 16 residues. CDR1 and CDR2 (germline): SGDLS, YYNGEE. The V and J ends lost 0 bases and 2 bases respectively, with 12 bases between them. CDR3 bases: TGTGCCAGCAGCGTAGCCGGCCGGGTGGCCTACAATGAGCAGTTCTTC. Amino acids: CASSVAGRVAYNEQFF.

This chain uses TRBV5-1 with TRBJ2-3, with D possibly TRBD1 on 6 matching bases. The CDR3 length is 15 residues. Looked up from germline, CDR1 is SGHRS and CDR2 is YFSETQ. V lost 5 bases and J 4 bases, leaving 17 bases between the germline ends. The CDR3 DNA reads TGCGCCAGCAGGACTCTTATACAGGGTTCAGATACGCAGTATTTT. Translating it yields CASRTLIQGSDTQYF.

The CDR3 DNA reads TGTGCCAGCAGCCTCCGTCCAGCGGGAGGGGAAGAGACCCAGTACTTC. It encodes CASSLRPAGGEETQYF. The chain joins TRBV4-2 to TRBJ2-5, with 10 bases lining up with TRBD2. The CDR3 covers 16 residues. Trimming cost V 4 bases and J 3 bases; bases outside gene matches: 8. Germline V gene data show CDR1 as LGHNA and CDR2 as YNFKEQ.

The genes are TRBV2 and TRBJ1-4, with D tentatively TRBD1 (6 bases). The CDR3 is 13 residues long. CDR1 SNHLY and CDR2 FYNNEI come from the germline V gene. The V and J ends lost 4 bases and 7 bases respectively, with 10 bases between them. In DNA form, the CDR3 reads TGTGCCAGCAGTGTTACAGGGTTTGAAAAACTGTTTTTT. Its protein product is CASSVTGFEKLFF.

This chain joins TRBV3-1 (or the pseudogene TRBV3-2) and TRBJ1-4, with D hard to call. The CDR3 sequence is 14 residues long. Looked up from germline, CDR1 is LGHDT and CDR2 is YNNKEL (reference sequence). The germline V and J ends were trimmed by 0 bases and 8 bases, with 10 bases remaining between them. The CDR3 loop is CASSQDVLGEKLFF. The CDR3 DNA sequence: TGTGCCAGCAGCCAAGATGTTCTTGGAGAAAAACTGTTTTTT.

The V call is TRBV6-5, the J call TRBJ1-5; D call uncertain. There are 12 residues in the CDR3. Germline-derived CDR1 and CDR2 are MNHEY and SVGAGI. The germline V and J ends were trimmed by 6 bases and 5 bases, with 8 bases remaining between them. The CDR3 loop reads CASRTTDQPQHF. DNA of the CDR3: TGTGCCAGCAGAACCACAGATCAGCCCCAGCATTTT.

The V gene is TRBV5-1, the J gene TRBJ1-1, with D uncertain. V lost 4 bases and J 1 base, leaving 11 bases between the germline ends. The CDR3 is 14 amino acids. Germline V gives CDR1 SGHRS, CDR2 YFSETQ. CDR3 amino acids: CASSGRTENTEAFF. The DNA of the CDR3 is TGCGCCAGCAGCGGGAGGACGGAGAACACTGAAGCTTTCTTT. The variable domain in full, with the rest retrieved from reference TRBV5-1 and TRBJ1-1, is KAGVTQTPRYLIKTRGQQVTLSCSPISGHRSVSWYQQTPGQGLQFLFEYFSETQRNKGNFPGRFSGRQFSNSRSEMNVSTLELGDSALYLCASSGRTENTEAFFGQGTRLTVV.

The chain carries TRBV19 and TRBJ2-6; D perhaps matches TRBD2 (5 bases). V was clipped by 7 bases and J by 4 bases, with 23 bases between them. The germline gives CDR1 LNHDA, CDR2 SQIVND (reference sequence). There are 18 residues in the CDR3. CDR3 region: CASTLTSMGRSGANVLTF. The DNA for the CDR3 is TGTGCCAGTACCCTGACCTCCATGGGGAGATCAGGGGCCAACGTCCTGACTTTC. Together with reference TRBV19 and TRBJ2-6, the CDR3 gives the full variable domain: DGGITQSPKYLFRKEGQNVTLSCEQNLNHDAMYWYRQDPGQGLRLIYYSQIVNDFQKGDIAEGYSVSREKKESFPLTVTSAQKNPTAFYLCASTLTSMGRSGANVLTFGAGSRLTVL.

The V gene is TRBV6-2 or TRBV6-3, the J gene TRBJ2-1; D ambiguous. The CDR3 is 18 amino acids. CDR1 and CDR2 from the germline V gene are MNHEY and SVGEGT. Between the trimmed V and J ends, which lost 5 bases and 0 bases, there was a span of 20 bases. This chain's CDR3 is CASSNRATPLGSYNEQFF. The DNA for the CDR3 is TGTGCCAGCAGTAACCGGGCAACTCCCTTGGGCTCCTACAATGAGCAGTTCTTC.

V is TRBV3-1 (or the pseudogene TRBV3-2) and J is TRBJ2-1; D is uncertain. The ends were cut back, 0 bases at V and 8 bases at J, with 23 bases in the middle. The CDR3 extends over 18 amino acids. CDR1 is LGHDT, CDR2 YNNKEL, per germline (reference sequence). The CDR3 loop reads CASSQDTATMRGFHEQFF. CDR3 sequence (DNA): TGTGCCAGCAGCCAAGATACGGCTACTATGCGAGGTTTCCATGAGCAGTTCTTC.

V and J are TRBV2 and TRBJ1-1, with TRBD1 matching over 9 bases. V was clipped by 7 bases and J by 3 bases; unmatched bases: 6. The CDR3 runs 14 residues. The germline V gene has CDR1 SNHLY and CDR2 FYNNEI. CDR3 nucleotides: TGTGCCAGCACCGGACAGGGGAGGTACACTGAAGCTTTCTTT. Its translation is CASTGQGRYTEAFF. Full variable domain (outside the CDR3, taken from reference TRBV2 and TRBJ1-1): EPEVTQTPSHQVTQMGQEVILRCVPISNHLYFYWYRQILGQKVEFLVSFYNNEISEKSEIFDDQFSVERPDGSNFTLKIRSTKLEDSAMYFCASTGQGRYTEAFFGQGTRLTVV.

V gene TRBV11-3 combines with J gene TRBJ2-2; D unresolved. Germline V gene lookup returns CDR1 SGHNT and CDR2 YENEEA. With 6 bases removed from V and 0 bases from J, the gap between germline ends came to 8 bases. There are 14 residues in the CDR3. The CDR3 here is CASSSGPNTGELFF. The CDR3 DNA reads TGTGCCAGCAGTTCTGGACCGAACACCGGGGAGCTGTTTTTT.

CDR3 residues: CASSPSAAGGGNQPQHF. In DNA form, the CDR3 reads TGTGCCAGCTCACCTTCCGCGGCAGGGGGAGGCAATCAGCCCCAGCATTTT. The chain combines TRBV18 with TRBJ1-5; TRBD1 agrees at 7 bases. In germline, CDR1 is KGHSH, CDR2 LQKENI. This CDR3 has 17 amino acids. Germline trimming cut 3 bases from V and 2 bases from J; bases unmatched to any gene: 10.

This chain connects TRBV5-8 to TRBJ2-7; 7 bases line up with TRBD1. Germline V gene sequence: CDR1 SGHTS, CDR2 YDEGEE. The CDR3 sequence is 16 residues long. Germline trimming cut 6 bases from V and 3 bases from J; bases unmatched to any gene: 15. CDR3 sequence (DNA): TGTGCCAGCACCGTGGGGATTAACAGGGGACACTACGAGCAGTACTTC. Protein: CASTVGINRGHYEQYF.

Written as DNA, the CDR3 is TGTGCCAGCAGCTTAGACAGGGGAGATGGCTACACCTTC. Translation: CASSLDRGDGYTF. The chain is built from TRBV7-2 and TRBJ1-2, with 7 bases that match TRBD1. The CDR3 is 13 residues long. Germline values: CDR1 SGHTA, CDR2 FQGNSA. The J segment lost 6 bases and the V segment lost 1 base, leaving 2 bases of the junction unmatched.